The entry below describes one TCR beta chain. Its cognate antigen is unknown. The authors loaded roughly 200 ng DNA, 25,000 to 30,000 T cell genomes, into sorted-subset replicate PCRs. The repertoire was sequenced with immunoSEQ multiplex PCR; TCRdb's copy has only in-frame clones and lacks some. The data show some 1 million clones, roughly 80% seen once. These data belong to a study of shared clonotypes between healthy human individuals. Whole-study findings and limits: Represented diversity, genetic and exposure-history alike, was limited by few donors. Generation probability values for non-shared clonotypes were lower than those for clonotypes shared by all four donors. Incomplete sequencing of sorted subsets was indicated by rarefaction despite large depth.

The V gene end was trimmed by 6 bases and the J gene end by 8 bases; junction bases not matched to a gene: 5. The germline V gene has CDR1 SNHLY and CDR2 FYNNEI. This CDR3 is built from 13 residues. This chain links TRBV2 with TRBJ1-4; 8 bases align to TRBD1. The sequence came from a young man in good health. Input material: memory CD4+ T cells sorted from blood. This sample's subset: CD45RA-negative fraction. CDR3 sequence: CASRDRVGEKLFF. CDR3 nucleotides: TGTGCCAGCAGGGACAGGGTAGGGGAAAAACTGTTTTTT. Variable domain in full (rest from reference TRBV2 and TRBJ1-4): EPEVTQTPSHQVTQMGQEVILRCVPISNHLYFYWYRQILGQKVEFLVSFYNNEISEKSEIFDDQFSVERPDGSNFTLKIRSTKLEDSAMYFCASRDRVGEKLFFGSGTQLSVL.